The sequence of this T cell receptor beta chain was determined in a study of T-cell reconstitution after alpha-beta-depleted transplantation in children. The CDR3 runs to 15 residues. V was pared by 6 bases and J by 5 bases, with 19 bases between. Using unique molecular identifiers, the investigators prepared the TCRbeta library. TCRdb reprocessed the PCR reads via MiXCR and lists one record per CDR3 protein. The data hold 450,000 to 600,000 distinct CDR3 sequences, with around 20% observed a single time. The sequence was collected from a human donor who donated a stem cell graft to a child with acute lymphoblastic leukemia. The sequencing used PBMCs from the stem cell graft donor, collected from the stem cell graft. V and J are TRBV12-3 or TRBV12-4 and TRBJ1-2; D not certain. The CDR3 loop is CASSPMGRQFYGYTF. CDR3 coding DNA: TGTGCCAGCAGCCCAATGGGTCGTCAATTTTATGGCTACACCTTC.